These 21 T cell receptor beta chains came from one sample sequenced in a study of human T cells and chemical hapten exposure. Time point reported: healthy volunteer bleed at 2 weeks. Unfractionated whole blood served as the source for total RNA extraction. A single record per CDR3 protein comes from TCRdb applying MiXCR to the RACE reads. The top ten clones hold 2.5% to 3.5% of a sample with tens of thousands of distinct CDR3 sequences, about 8.6% of them seen once. The sample comprised whole blood. The receptor set was obtained from a female donor in good health. Some clones in this sample may be carry-over from other donors' samples.

The genes are TRBV4-3 and TRBJ2-4; no clear D gene. Trimming took off 0 bases at V and 2 bases at J, with 14 bases between the two ends. CDR3 length equals 17 residues. CDR1 LGHNA and CDR2 YSLEER come from the germline V gene. The CDR3 loop reads CASSQEGLAGPKNIQYF. The CDR3 region has the DNA TGCGCCAGCAGCCAAGAAGGGCTGGCCGGTCCCAAAAACATTCAGTACTTC.

This clonotype came up a few times. The chain carries TRBV28 and TRBJ1-5; 7 nucleotides align to TRBD1. V lost 3 bases to trimming and J lost 4 bases; unmatched junction nucleotides: 12. The length of the CDR3 is 17 residues. Germline lookup yields CDR1 MDHEN and CDR2 SYDVKM. In nucleotides, the CDR3 is TGTGCCAGCAGTTTCGGTCTAACGGACAGGTGGAATCAGCCCCAGCATTTT. This gives the protein CASSFGLTDRWNQPQHF.

This sequence joins TRBV9 and TRBJ1-1; possibly TRBD1 for D (5 bases). The CDR3 has 13 residues. The V end was cut by 5 bases, the J end by 4 bases, with 12 bases between. Germline CDR1 is SGDLS and CDR2 is YYNGEE. CDR3: CASSRGGSTEAFF. The DNA for the CDR3 is TGTGCCAGCAGTCGGGGGGGGAGCACTGAAGCTTTCTTT.

The table lists this clonotype with a few counts. The V gene is TRBV7-3, the J gene TRBJ2-3, with D possibly being TRBD1 or TRBD2 (5 bases each). The CDR3 length is 16 residues. Germline V gene data show CDR1 as SGHTA and CDR2 as FQGTGA. The V end lost 2 bases, the J end lost 0 bases, and 12 bases lay between the germline ends. The CDR3 loop reads CASSLLGGASTDTQYF. The DNA of the CDR3 is TGTGCCAGCAGCTTACTTGGGGGAGCAAGCACAGATACGCAGTATTTT.

There are a few counts of this clonotype. V and J are TRBV29-1 and TRBJ2-1, with 10 nucleotides matching TRBD2. The germline gives CDR1 SQVTM, CDR2 ANQGSEA. V shed 4 bases and J 2 bases; nucleotides not matched to a gene: 2. The CDR3 is made up of 14 amino acids. The CDR3 spells CSVVAGGAYNEQFF. In nucleotides, the CDR3 is TGCAGCGTTGTAGCGGGAGGTGCCTACAATGAGCAGTTCTTC.

The chain recombines TRBV6-6 with TRBJ1-4; D not resolved. Per the germline V gene, CDR1 is MNHNY and CDR2 is SVGAGI (reference sequence). The CDR3 spans 11 residues. The ends were cut back, 7 bases at V and 7 bases at J, with 7 bases in the middle. The CDR3 region has the DNA TGTGCCAGCATGGGTGTTGAAAAACTGTTTTTT. As protein: CASMGVEKLFF.

The V and J genes are TRBV7-7 and TRBJ2-1; TRBD2 matches 11 bases. Looked up from germline, CDR1 is SSHAT and CDR2 is FNYEAQ (reference sequence). The CDR3 has 16 amino acids. V trimming: 5 bases; J trimming: 6 bases; junction bases outside the gene matches: 9. CDR3 sequence: CASSTRLAGPGNEQFF. CDR3 DNA sequence: TGTGCCAGCAGCACGCGACTAGCGGGACCCGGCAATGAGCAGTTCTTC.

This clonotype was observed a few times. The rearrangement links TRBV2 to TRBJ1-4; no definite D call. The length of the CDR3 is 13 residues. V was clipped by 3 bases and J by 8 bases, with 10 bases between them. Germline CDR1 reads SNHLY; CDR2 reads FYNNEI. The CDR3: CASSDEGAEKLFF. In nucleotides, the CDR3 is TGTGCCAGCAGTGATGAGGGTGCGGAAAAACTGTTTTTT.

The chain combines TRBV19 with TRBJ2-1; D unresolved. Germline V gives CDR1 LNHDA, CDR2 SQIVND (reference sequence). The CDR3 extends over 16 amino acids. V lost 1 base, J lost 9 bases, and 19 bases lay in between. CDR3 protein: CASSIGFFLGDPEQFF. The DNA for the CDR3 is TGTGCCAGTAGTATAGGCTTCTTCCTTGGGGATCCTGAGCAGTTCTTC.

This clonotype has more than one count but fewer than ten. The chain couples TRBV29-1 to TRBJ2-2; the match to TRBD2 covers 8 bases. The CDR3 covers 14 residues. J was trimmed by 6 bases and V by 6 bases; bases with no gene match: 9. CDR1 SQVTM and CDR2 ANQGSEA come from the germline V gene. CDR3 sequence: CSVAGTRGAGELFF. The CDR3 region has the DNA TGCAGCGTAGCCGGGACTAGGGGGGCCGGGGAGCTGTTTTTT.

Ten or more counts support this clonotype. The V call is TRBV5-1, the J call TRBJ2-3, with TRBD2 matching 14 bases. The V gene's germline CDR1 is SGHRS and CDR2 YFSETQ. The CDR3 length is 19 residues. Trimming took 1 base from V and 4 from J; bases not matched to a gene: 11. CDR3 amino acids: CASSLRPGTSGSSADTQYF. CDR3 nucleotides: TGCGCCAGCAGCTTGAGGCCCGGGACTAGCGGGAGTTCCGCAGATACGCAGTATTTT.

This clonotype was recorded at least ten times. The chain couples TRBV7-2 to TRBJ2-3; TRBD2 matches 10 bases. There are 16 residues in the CDR3. Germline lookup yields CDR1 SGHTA and CDR2 FQGNSA. Unmatched junction bases numbered 4, after V lost 2 bases and J lost 2 bases. CDR3 residues: CASSLSSGRVTDTQYF. In DNA form, the CDR3 reads TGTGCCAGCAGCTTATCCAGCGGGAGGGTCACAGATACGCAGTATTTT.

This clonotype was detected many times. V is TRBV27 and J is TRBJ1-2; D call uncertain. V was pared by 3 bases and J by 2 bases, with 7 bases between. The CDR3 totals 13 residues. CDR1 and CDR2 (germline): MNHEY, SMNVEV (reference sequence). CDR3 loop: CASSLSGNYGYTF. In nucleotides, the CDR3 is TGTGCCAGCAGTTTGTCAGGAAACTATGGCTACACCTTC.

This clonotype was observed a handful of times. V and J are TRBV6-1 and TRBJ1-1, with unresolved D. The CDR3 spans 14 residues. The V end was cut by 7 bases, the J end by 3 bases, with 15 bases between. CDR1 and CDR2 (germline): MNHNS, SASEGT. The CDR3 region has the DNA TGTGCCAGCACCTCTCCCACTGAGGACACTGAAGCTTTCTTT. Translation: CASTSPTEDTEAFF.

This sequence joins TRBV27 and TRBJ2-2; 8 nucleotides match TRBD2. This CDR3 comprises 17 residues. V shed 5 bases and J 6 bases; nucleotides not matched to a gene: 14. Per germline, CDR1 MNHEY and CDR2 SMNVEV (reference sequence). The DNA for the CDR3 is TGTGCCAGCAGTCCCGGGACTAGTTTCACCCGTGCCGGGGAGCTGTTTTTT. This sequence encodes CASSPGTSFTRAGELFF.

This clonotype was recorded many times. The CDR3 DNA reads as TGCGCCAGCAGCTTGGCGGCGGGGATCGGAGATACGCAGTATTTT. Encoded protein: CASSLAAGIGDTQYF. V and J are TRBV5-1 and TRBJ2-3; D possibly corresponds to TRBD2 (6 bases). The CDR3 loop spans 15 amino acids. Germline CDR1 reads SGHRS; CDR2 reads YFSETQ. V was cut by 0 bases and J by 5 bases, with 13 bases left in between.

This clonotype showed up many times. V and J are TRBV2 and TRBJ2-5; a possible D gene is TRBD1 (6 bases). CDR3 size: 14 residues. CDR1 and CDR2 (germline): SNHLY, FYNNEI. V lost 7 bases and J 1 base, leaving 13 bases between the germline ends. The CDR3, as DNA: TGTGCCAGCAAACAACGACAGGTCCAAGAGACCCAGTACTTC. Protein product: CASKQRQVQETQYF. The full variable domain, rest sourced from reference TRBV2 and TRBJ2-5, is EPEVTQTPSHQVTQMGQEVILRCVPISNHLYFYWYRQILGQKVEFLVSFYNNEISEKSEIFDDQFSVERPDGSNFTLKIRSTKLEDSAMYFCASKQRQVQETQYFGPGTRLLVL.

This clonotype was recorded a few times. The gene calls are TRBV7-9 and TRBJ1-4; the match to TRBD1 covers 10 bases. With V trimmed by 6 bases and J by 8 bases, 15 bases remained unmatched. The CDR3 totals 17 residues. In germline, CDR1 is SEHNR, CDR2 FQNEAQ (reference sequence). CDR3: CASSLSGTGAQREKLFF. The CDR3 bases are TGTGCCAGCAGTCTTTCCGGGACAGGGGCCCAAAGGGAAAAACTGTTTTTT.

This clonotype has just a few counts. The CDR3: CASSQEPSGRRDTDTQYF. The CDR3 region has the DNA TGTGCCAGCAGCCAAGAGCCTAGCGGGAGACGAGACACAGATACGCAGTATTTT. The chain recombines TRBV4-2 with TRBJ2-3; 10 bases align to TRBD2. V was pared by 0 bases and J by 2 bases, with 8 bases of the junction left unmatched. The germline CDR1 and CDR2 sequences are LGHNA and YNFKEQ. CDR3 length: 18 residues.

This clonotype has only a few counts. This chain links TRBV28 with TRBJ2-4, with 7 bases matching TRBD1. This CDR3 contains 14 residues. The germline V gene encodes CDR1 MDHEN and CDR2 SYDVKM. The V and J ends lost 4 bases and 7 bases, in that order; junction bases with no gene match: 7. The CDR3 DNA reads as TGTGCCAGCAGTTCAGGGACAGCCGTGAACATTCAGTACTTC. Translation: CASSSGTAVNIQYF.

This clonotype was observed a handful of times. This chain connects TRBV28 to TRBJ1-4, with D possibly matching TRBD1 (6 bases). V was cut by 5 bases and J by 0 bases, with 16 bases left in between. This CDR3 is 17 amino acids long. In germline, CDR1 is MDHEN, CDR2 SYDVKM. The CDR3 reads CASSPRWTASTNEKLFF. CDR3 nucleotides: TGTGCCAGCAGTCCAAGGTGGACAGCTTCAACTAATGAAAAACTGTTTTTT.